This T cell receptor beta chain was retrieved from a study of blood T cell repertoires in COVID-19. Study-level background: Samples taken during acute and convalescent COVID-19 were collected in the United States, Italy and Spain. T cells, B-cell-depleted T cells, or PBMCs supplied cDNA or gDNA.

Original data processing: Reference gene primer amplification gave estimated nucleated cell counts. Measured with immunoSEQ multiplex PCR; TCRdb has only the in-frame clones, and not every one. That table supplies the V and J calls and clone size; D and trimming were determined from the DNA. The sample includes under 130,000 clones, under 80% of them seen just once. This CDR3 is built from 16 residues. Germline lookup yields CDR1 MNHEY and CDR2 SMNVEV (reference sequence). The junction had 13 bases not matched to a gene; V was cut back by 11 bases and J by 0 bases. The rearrangement uses TRBV27 and TRBJ1-2, with 9 bases fitting TRBD1. Sequenced material: peripheral blood. The sequence was obtained from a woman in her 70s with acute or convalescent COVID-19. CDR3 in DNA: TGTGCCGATGAGGGGACAGGGACCAAACCTAACTATGGCTACACCTTC. Protein product: CADEGTGTKPNYGYTF.